The 21 T cell receptor beta chains below all came from one sample that was sequenced in a study of cytomegalovirus exposure and HLA in healthy donors. Primers included in the PCR were 60 Vbeta and 13 Jbeta primers. Repertoires were generated with immunoSEQ multiplex PCR, while TCRdb's copy carries only in-frame clones and drops some. The table lists 200,000 to 250,000 clones, around 80% of them singletons. The sequenced sample consisted of PBMCs. The receptors were sampled from a woman in her sixties in good health and CMV-seropositive.

The V and J genes are TRBV10-3 and TRBJ2-2; possible D gene TRBD1, 6 bases. V was pared by 6 bases and J by 4 bases, with 15 bases between. The CDR3 contains 15 residues. In germline, CDR1 is ENHRY, CDR2 SYGVKD. In DNA, the CDR3 is TGTGCCATCAGCTACAGGGAACTTCCCACCGGGGAGCTGTTTTTT. This gives the protein CAISYRELPTGELFF.

The gene calls are TRBV6-1 and TRBJ2-3; 8 bases map to TRBD1. J was trimmed by 2 bases and V by 8 bases; bases with no gene match: 9. Germline V gene data show CDR1 as MNHNS and CDR2 as SASEGT. CDR3 length: 15 residues. The CDR3: CASRSGQALTDTQYF. As DNA, the CDR3 is TGTGCCAGCCGGTCGGGACAGGCCCTCACAGATACGCAGTATTTT.

V is TRBV5-1 and J is TRBJ2-1, with D maybe TRBD1 (6 bases). The ends were cut back, 5 bases at V and 7 bases at J, with 13 bases in the middle. The CDR3 totals 13 residues. Germline V gene lookup returns CDR1 SGHRS and CDR2 YFSETQ. CDR3 residues: CASSLQGLNEQFF. The DNA of the CDR3 is TGCGCCAGCAGTCTACAGGGATTGAATGAGCAGTTCTTC.

The chain carries TRBV30 and TRBJ2-3; possible D gene TRBD2, 5 bases. V was cut by 2 bases and J by 5 bases, with 11 bases left in between. The CDR3 has 13 residues. CDR1 and CDR2 (germline): GTSNPN, SVGIG (reference sequence). This CDR3 reads CAWSLGGLDTQYF. As DNA, the CDR3 is TGTGCCTGGAGTCTTGGAGGTTTAGATACGCAGTATTTT.

V is TRBV9 and J is TRBJ1-2, with D perhaps matching TRBD1 (6 bases). CDR3 length: 13 amino acids. The germline CDR1 and CDR2 sequences are SGDLS and YYNGEE. The ends were cut back, 0 bases at V and 4 bases at J, with 7 bases in the middle. The CDR3 region is CASSVGRGYGYTF. Written as DNA, the CDR3 is TGTGCCAGCAGCGTAGGCAGGGGCTATGGCTACACCTTC.

The chain couples TRBV9 to TRBJ2-5; 14 nucleotides line up with TRBD2. V lost 4 bases and J lost 4; bases outside the gene matches: 3. Per the germline V gene, CDR1 is SGDLS and CDR2 is YYNGEE. The CDR3 runs to 15 residues. The CDR3: CASSRGLAGGETQYF. As DNA, the CDR3 is TGTGCCAGCAGCCGAGGACTAGCGGGAGGAGAGACCCAGTACTTC.

This chain connects TRBV29-1 to TRBJ1-1; 9 bases agree with TRBD1. V lost 8 bases to trimming and J lost 8 bases; unmatched junction nucleotides: 6. The germline V gene encodes CDR1 SQVTM and CDR2 ANQGSEA. The CDR3 consists of 11 residues. The CDR3 loop is CSTSDRGEAFF. In DNA form, the CDR3 reads TGCAGCACCTCGGACAGGGGCGAAGCTTTCTTT.

The chain is built from TRBV7-9 and TRBJ1-4; D unclear. The CDR3 is 15 residues long. Trimming took off 7 bases at V and 0 bases at J, with 12 bases between the two ends. Germline V CDR1 and CDR2: SEHNR, FQNEAQ (reference sequence). The CDR3 DNA reads as TGTGCCAGCACCCAACAGTCTTCAACTAATGAAAAACTGTTTTTT. It yields the protein CASTQQSSTNEKLFF.

In this sample, this clone turned up once. This chain uses TRBV11-1 with TRBJ1-3; D is perhaps TRBD1 (5 bases). Trimming removed 6 bases at V and 4 bases at J, with 16 bases between. The CDR3 has 15 residues. Germline V gene sequence: CDR1 SGHAT, CDR2 FQDESV (reference sequence). The CDR3 is CASRIPGTAGNTIYF. The DNA of the CDR3 is TGTGCCAGCAGGATCCCCGGGACTGCCGGAAACACCATATATTTT.

This chain connects TRBV18 to TRBJ2-7; possibly TRBD2 for D (6 bases). Germline V lookup: CDR1 KGHSH, CDR2 LQKENI. This CDR3 contains 13 residues. V lost 3 bases and J 3 bases, leaving 9 bases between the germline ends. The CDR3, as DNA: TGTGCCAGCTCACCTGGGGGGAGCTACGAGCAGTACTTC. It encodes CASSPGGSYEQYF.

V and J are TRBV5-1 and TRBJ1-1; 7 bases are a match to TRBD1. The CDR3 consists of 15 residues. The germline V gene encodes CDR1 SGHRS and CDR2 YFSETQ. The V gene end was trimmed by 1 base and the J gene end by 1 base; junction bases not matched to a gene: 4. In DNA, the CDR3 is TGCGCCAGCAGCTTGAACAGGGGAAGGAACACTGAAGCTTTCTTT. Protein: CASSLNRGRNTEAFF.

CDR3 protein: CATSRDIAGGLNTGELFF. The DNA of the CDR3 is TGTGCCACCAGCAGAGATATAGCGGGAGGGTTAAACACCGGGGAGCTGTTTTTT. The rearrangement uses TRBV15 and TRBJ2-2; 11 bases fit TRBD2. CDR1 is LNHNV and CDR2 is YYDKDF in the germline V gene (reference sequence). The CDR3 is 18 amino acids. After removal of 0 bases from V and 2 bases from J, the junction contained 5 bases not matched to a gene.

This clone occurred a few times. The chain has TRBV2 and TRBJ2-5; 10 nucleotides line up with TRBD1. Germline V lookup: CDR1 SNHLY, CDR2 FYNNEI. The length of the CDR3 is 16 residues. The J segment lost 3 bases and the V segment lost 5 bases, leaving 9 bases of the junction unmatched. The CDR3 sequence: CASSTPLDRGKETQYF. CDR3 sequence (DNA): TGTGCCAGCAGTACTCCTCTGGACAGGGGGAAAGAGACCCAGTACTTC.

The J gene is TRBJ2-7, the V gene TRBV10-1, with D possibly matching TRBD2 (7 bases). Germline CDR1 is WNHNN and CDR2 is SYGVQD (reference sequence). V gave up 11 bases and J gave up 2 bases, with 13 bases separating them. The CDR3 spans 12 residues. The CDR3 loop is CAPGEGAYEQYF. CDR3 sequence (DNA): TGCGCCCCGGGGGAGGGGGCCTACGAGCAGTACTTC.

The chain employs TRBV9 and TRBJ2-1, with D possibly matching TRBD2 (5 bases). The CDR3 has 16 amino acids. Per the germline V gene, CDR1 is SGDLS and CDR2 is YYNGEE. Trimming stripped 4 bases from V and 4 bases from J, with 18 bases between. The CDR3 nucleotides are TGTGCCAGCAGCCCCCCGGTGGTGGGCGGGTACAATGAGCAGTTCTTC. Protein: CASSPPVVGGYNEQFF. Drawing the rest from reference TRBV9 and TRBJ2-1, the complete variable domain is DSGVTQTPKHLITATGQRVTLRCSPRSGDLSVYWYQQSLDQGLQFLIQYYNGEERAKGNILERFSAQQFPDLHSELNLSSLELGDSALYFCASSPPVVGGYNEQFFGPGTRLTVL.

The gene calls are TRBV10-3 and TRBJ2-7; 8 nucleotides line up with TRBD2. J gave up 0 bases and V 0 bases, and 7 bases lay outside the gene matches. The CDR3 sequence is 17 residues long. The V gene's germline CDR1 is ENHRY and CDR2 SYGVKD. The CDR3 spells CAISESRATSGSYEQYF. CDR3 DNA sequence: TGTGCCATCAGTGAGTCGAGGGCCACTAGCGGCTCCTACGAGCAGTACTTC.

V is TRBV7-3 and J is TRBJ2-1; 9 bases agree with TRBD2. This CDR3 has 16 residues. After removal of 5 bases from V and 8 bases from J, the junction contained 13 bases not matched to a gene. CDR1 SGHTA and CDR2 FQGTGA come from the germline V gene. The CDR3, as DNA: TGTGCCAGCAGCGCCTTAGCGGGAGCCCTTTCGGATGAGCAGTTCTTC. Translating gives CASSALAGALSDEQFF.

The V and J genes are TRBV5-1 and TRBJ2-3; 10 positions match TRBD2. Germline CDR1 reads SGHRS; CDR2 reads YFSETQ. The V segment lost 0 bases and the J segment 11 bases; nucleotides outside the gene matches: 6. The CDR3 is made up of 14 amino acids. The CDR3 region has the DNA TGCGCCAGCAGCTTGGTCCCCCTAGCGGGAGAGCAGTATTTT. Protein sequence: CASSLVPLAGEQYF.

This chain uses TRBV5-6 with TRBJ2-1; D is unresolved. The germline V and J ends were trimmed by 0 bases and 0 bases, with 10 bases remaining between them. The V gene's germline CDR1 is SGHDT and CDR2 YYEEEE. This CDR3 has 16 amino acids. In DNA, the CDR3 is TGTGCCAGCAGCTTGGGAGGCGGTAGCTCCTACAATGAGCAGTTCTTC. It specifies CASSLGGGSSYNEQFF. Full variable domain (remainder filled in from reference TRBV5-6 and TRBJ2-1): DAGVTQSPTHLIKTRGQQVTLRCSPKSGHDTVSWYQQALGQGPQFIFQYYEEEERQRGNFPDRFSGHQFPNYSSELNVNALLLGDSALYLCASSLGGGSSYNEQFFGPGTRLTVL.

V gene TRBV5-1 combines with J gene TRBJ1-4, with TRBD1 matching over 10 bases. J gave up 7 bases and V 4 bases, and 7 bases lay outside the gene matches. The length of the CDR3 is 15 residues. Germline loops: CDR1 SGHRS, CDR2 YFSETQ. CDR3 loop: CASSPRTGGTEKLFF. The CDR3, as DNA: TGCGCCAGCAGCCCGAGGACAGGGGGTACTGAAAAACTGTTTTTT.

This clone appeared a few times. V gene TRBV7-3 combines with J gene TRBJ2-2, with 9 bases aligning to TRBD1. Looked up from germline, CDR1 is SGHTA and CDR2 is FQGTGA. The CDR3 extends over 16 amino acids. After removal of 4 bases from V and 4 bases from J, the junction contained 7 bases not matched to a gene. The CDR3 bases are TGTGCCAGCAGCTCGACAGGGGGTCGGAGCACCGGGGAGCTGTTTTTT. It translates to CASSSTGGRSTGELFF.